The clone carrying this T cell receptor beta chain was found many times. There are 15 residues in the CDR3. The germline V gene has CDR1 LGHNA and CDR2 YSLEER. V lost 0 bases, J lost 2 bases, and 11 bases lay in between. TCRdb processed the RT-PCR reads anew with MiXCR; each CDR3 protein has one entry. The sample lists 550,000 to 750,000 distinct CDR3 sequences, 12% to 15% occurring once. The sequence was collected from a female donor in good health, serving as a healthy control. Source material: memory CD4+ T cells from blood. The rearrangement links TRBV4-3 to TRBJ2-7, with D tentatively TRBD1 or TRBD2 (5 bases each). The CDR3 sequence: CASSQDRGPTYEQYF. The CDR3 nucleotides are TGCGCCAGCAGCCAAGATCGGGGCCCGACCTACGAGCAGTACTTC.